This T cell receptor beta chain emerged from a study of T-cell memory formation after mild COVID-19. TCRdb redid the calling of the 5' RACE reads with MiXCR, one entry per CDR3 protein. The sample includes hundreds of thousands of distinct CDR3 sequences, approximately 25% seen only once; the top ten take approximately 13%. This clonotype was seen more than once but under ten times. Source material: PBMCs or a T cell subset sorted from them (not recorded which). The sequence was obtained from an adult woman who had mild COVID-19 (a few samples of this study predate the infection). Cell type and time point are not known.

The CDR3 sequence: CSVEVTGRPYEQYF. As DNA, the CDR3 is TGCAGCGTTGAAGTCACAGGAAGGCCCTACGAGCAGTACTTC. The chain couples TRBV29-1 to TRBJ2-7; TRBD1 is a possible D gene (5 bases). Per germline, CDR1 SQVTM and CDR2 ANQGSEA. This CDR3 has 14 amino acids. Trimming cost V 1 base and J 2 bases, with 12 bases left between them.